This T cell receptor beta chain appears in the sequencing data of a study of OX40 agonist ivuxolimab in advanced cancers. At the level of the study: Three patients showed partial responses: one hepatocellular carcinoma and two cutaneous melanoma cases. Regarding the study as a whole: With doses of 0.1-3.0 mg/kg, partial responders showed among the lowest clonal expansion. The authors also found low normalized T-cell clonal expansion in some nonresponders.

The protocol was immunoSEQ multiplex PCR, while the TCRdb copy is restricted to in-frame clones and leaves out a portion. The sample shows 70,000 to 80,000 clones, about 89% of them seen only once. Points on this clone: Its antigen is undetermined.

The CDR3 is made up of 15 amino acids. Looked up from germline, CDR1 is SGHDT and CDR2 is YYEEEE. V shed 6 bases and J shed 2 bases, with 16 bases lying between them. The receptor's source is an adult with an advanced solid tumor such as melanoma, head and neck, liver or kidney cancer. The rearrangement uses TRBV5-6 and TRBJ2-3; D perhaps matches TRBD1 (6 bases). This sample comprised CD4+ or CD8+ T cells sorted from blood, obtained in a trial of the OX40 agonist ivuxolimab. The chain's CDR3 is CASNFKTGYTDTQYF. CDR3 bases: TGTGCCAGCAACTTTAAGACAGGCTACACAGATACGCAGTATTTT.